This TCR beta chain was captured in a study of regulatory and conventional T cells in RAG deficiency. Points from the study as a whole: Shannon entropy fell and Simpson indices rose in RAG-deficient patients. In Omenn syndrome, sorted "Tregs" may be peripherally activated cells.

Genomic DNA came from blood conventional CD4+ T cells gated CD25-low CD127-high. This clone was seen only once. Antigen specificity is unknown. Trimming left V 0 bases short and J 2 bases short, with 11 bases between. The CDR3 has 15 amino acids. CDR1 and CDR2 from the germline V gene are SGHRS and YFSETQ. TCRdb keeps only in-frame clones here, not all; method: immunoSEQ multiplex PCR. The sample contains 40,000 to 55,000 clones, over 80% of which appear only once. The same sample was also used in a study of regulatory T cells. That report adds: The primer mix had 52 TRBV and 13 TRBJ primers. Patient repertoires had restricted TRB V-J pairs and skewed V and J usage, most in Tregs.

The TCR sequence derives from a human donor in good health. The sequenced material came from CD4+ effector T cells sorted from blood. V gene TRBV5-1 combines with J gene TRBJ2-5; possible D gene TRBD1, 6 bases. The CDR3 sequence: CASSLAGVGQETQYF. The DNA of the CDR3 is TGCGCCAGCAGCTTGGCAGGGGTGGGGCAAGAGACCCAGTACTTC.